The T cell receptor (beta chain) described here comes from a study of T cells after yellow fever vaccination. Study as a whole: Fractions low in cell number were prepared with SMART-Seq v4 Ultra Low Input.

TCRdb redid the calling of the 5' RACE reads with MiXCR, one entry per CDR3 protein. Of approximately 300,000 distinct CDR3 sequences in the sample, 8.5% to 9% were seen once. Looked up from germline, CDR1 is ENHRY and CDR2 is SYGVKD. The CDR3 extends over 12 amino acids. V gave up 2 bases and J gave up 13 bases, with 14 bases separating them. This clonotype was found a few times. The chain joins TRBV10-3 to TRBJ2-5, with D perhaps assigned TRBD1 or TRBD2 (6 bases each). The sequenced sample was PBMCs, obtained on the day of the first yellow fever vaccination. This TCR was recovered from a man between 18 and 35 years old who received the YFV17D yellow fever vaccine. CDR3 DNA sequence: TGTGCCATCAGTGAGGGGGGGACAAGGCCGTACTTC. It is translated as CAISEGGTRPYF.